This T cell receptor (beta chain) was sequenced during a study of CD8 T cells in ankylosing spondylitis. This clonotype was observed at least ten times. Antigen: not known. Germline V gives CDR1 SGHAT, CDR2 FQNNGV. With 0 bases removed from V and 1 base from J, the gap between germline ends came to 9 bases. The CDR3 extends over 15 amino acids. The study, taken as a whole, reports: Past research had described some motif variants in reactive arthritis synovial fluid and blood.

MiXCR, applied by TCRdb to the 5' RACE reads, yields one record per CDR3 protein. The table records over 150,000 distinct CDR3 sequences, roughly 18% of them present only once. The rearrangement joins TRBV11-2 to TRBJ1-1; no definite D call. The source material was blood, either unsorted or a sorted T cell fraction (not recorded which). The receptor was derived from a male donor under 30 with ankylosing spondylitis or in good health (not recorded which). The CDR3 DNA reads TGTGCCAGCAGCTTAGATACCGGGCAGAACACTGAAGCTTTCTTT. This encodes CASSLDTGQNTEAFF.